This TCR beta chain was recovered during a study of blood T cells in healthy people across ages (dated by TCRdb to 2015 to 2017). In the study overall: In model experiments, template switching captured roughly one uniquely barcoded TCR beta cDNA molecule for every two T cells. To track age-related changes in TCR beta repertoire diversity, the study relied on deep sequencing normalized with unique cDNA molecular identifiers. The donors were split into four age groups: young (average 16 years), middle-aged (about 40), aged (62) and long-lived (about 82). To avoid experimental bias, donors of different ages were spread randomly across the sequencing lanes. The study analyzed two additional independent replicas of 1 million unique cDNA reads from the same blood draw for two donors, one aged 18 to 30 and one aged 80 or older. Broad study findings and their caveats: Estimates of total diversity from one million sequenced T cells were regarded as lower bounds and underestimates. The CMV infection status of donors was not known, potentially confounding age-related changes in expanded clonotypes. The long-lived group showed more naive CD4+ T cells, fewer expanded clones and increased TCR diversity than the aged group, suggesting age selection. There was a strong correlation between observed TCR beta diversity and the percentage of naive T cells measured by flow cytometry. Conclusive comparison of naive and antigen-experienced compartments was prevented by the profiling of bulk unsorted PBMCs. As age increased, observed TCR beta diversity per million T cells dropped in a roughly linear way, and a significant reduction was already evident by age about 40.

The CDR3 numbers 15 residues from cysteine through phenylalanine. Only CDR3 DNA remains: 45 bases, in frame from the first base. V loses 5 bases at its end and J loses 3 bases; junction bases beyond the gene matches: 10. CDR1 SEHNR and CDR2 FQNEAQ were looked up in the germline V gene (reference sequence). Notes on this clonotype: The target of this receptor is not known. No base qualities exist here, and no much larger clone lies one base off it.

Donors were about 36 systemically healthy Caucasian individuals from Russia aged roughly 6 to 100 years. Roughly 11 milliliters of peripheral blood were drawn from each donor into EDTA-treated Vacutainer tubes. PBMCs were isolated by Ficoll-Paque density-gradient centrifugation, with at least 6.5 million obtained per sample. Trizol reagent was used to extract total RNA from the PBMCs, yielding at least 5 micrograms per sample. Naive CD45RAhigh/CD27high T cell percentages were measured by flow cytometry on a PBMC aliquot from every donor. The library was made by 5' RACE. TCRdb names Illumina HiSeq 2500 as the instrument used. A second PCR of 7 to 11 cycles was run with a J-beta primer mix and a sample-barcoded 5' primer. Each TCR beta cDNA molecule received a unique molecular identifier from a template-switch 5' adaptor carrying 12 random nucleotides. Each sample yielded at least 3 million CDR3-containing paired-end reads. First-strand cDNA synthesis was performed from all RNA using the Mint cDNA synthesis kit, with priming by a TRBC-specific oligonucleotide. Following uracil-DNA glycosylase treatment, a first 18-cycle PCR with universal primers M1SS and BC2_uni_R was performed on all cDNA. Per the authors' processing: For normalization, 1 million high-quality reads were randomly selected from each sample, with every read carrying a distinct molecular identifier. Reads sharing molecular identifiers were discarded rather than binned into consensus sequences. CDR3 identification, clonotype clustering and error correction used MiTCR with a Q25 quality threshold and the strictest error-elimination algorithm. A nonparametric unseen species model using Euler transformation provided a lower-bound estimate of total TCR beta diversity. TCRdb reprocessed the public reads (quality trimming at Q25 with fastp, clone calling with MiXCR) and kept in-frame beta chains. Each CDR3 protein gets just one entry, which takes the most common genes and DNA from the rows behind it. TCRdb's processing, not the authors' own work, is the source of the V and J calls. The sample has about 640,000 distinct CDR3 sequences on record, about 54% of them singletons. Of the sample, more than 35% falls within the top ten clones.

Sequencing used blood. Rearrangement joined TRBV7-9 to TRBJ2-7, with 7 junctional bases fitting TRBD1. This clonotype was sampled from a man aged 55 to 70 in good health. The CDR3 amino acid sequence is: CASSKATGKGYEQYF. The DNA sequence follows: TGTGCCAGCAGCAAGGCGACAGGGAAAGGCTACGAGCAGTACTTC.